The TCR beta chain described here comes from a study of blood T cell repertoires in COVID-19. On the study more broadly: Samples of COVID-19 (acute and convalescent) were obtained from the United States, Italy and Spain. T cells, B-cell-depleted T cells, or PBMCs provided the cDNA or gDNA that served as material.

CDR1 SEHNR and CDR2 FQNEAQ come from the germline V gene (reference sequence). V was pared by 1 base and J by 3 bases, with 10 bases between. The CDR3 is made up of 14 amino acids. Here immunoSEQ multiplex PCR was the method, and the copy in TCRdb shows in-frame clones only, minus some. In the table there are nearly 95,000 clones, roughly 91% of which are singletons. The chain carries TRBV7-9 and TRBJ2-7; no firm D call. Sequencing input: peripheral blood. This sequence originates from an elderly woman with acute or convalescent COVID-19. CDR3 residues: CASSLGGPNYEQYF. DNA for the CDR3: TGTGCCAGCAGCTTAGGTGGGCCCAACTACGAGCAGTACTTC.